Listed below are T cell receptor beta chains from one sample, sequenced in a study of shared clonotypes between healthy human individuals. This table comes from immunoSEQ multiplex PCR, and its TCRdb copy is limited to in-frame clones, with some not included. The profile shows 2 million to 2.5 million clones, approximately 96% of them singletons. The sequenced sample was naive CD4+ T cells sorted from blood. These receptors were collected from a man between 18 and 29 years old in good health. Both conserved end residues are part of each CDR3. Each record gives: J gene, CDR3 length, D gene, V gene, clone size, CDR3 DNA, CDR3 protein. A D gene is named only where the DNA matches it firmly. Where a row states a size, it is once, few, many or the class of an expanded clone; other rows omit it.

j_call: TRBJ1-1; cdr3_length: 10; d_call: NA; v_call: TRBV20-1; clone_size: NA; cdr3_nt: TGCAGTGCTTCCGGAAGCCAAGCTTTCTTT; cdr3_aa: CSASGSQAFF
j_call: TRBJ2-1; cdr3_length: 12; d_call: NA; v_call: TRBV5-1; clone_size: NA; cdr3_nt: TGCGCCAGCAGCGCCACTGGCCGGGAGCAGTTCTTC; cdr3_aa: CASSATGREQFF
j_call: TRBJ2-5; cdr3_length: 17; d_call: TRBD2; v_call: TRBV7-9; clone_size: NA; cdr3_nt: TGTGCCAGCAGCCCTCGACTAGCGGGAGGGCATATGGAGACCCAGTACTTC; cdr3_aa: CASSPRLAGGHMETQYF
j_call: TRBJ1-1; cdr3_length: 16; d_call: NA; v_call: TRBV7-9; clone_size: NA; cdr3_nt: TGTGCCAGCAGCTACTGGACATCTCACATGAACACTGAAGCTTTCTTT; cdr3_aa: CASSYWTSHMNTEAFF
j_call: TRBJ2-3; cdr3_length: 15; d_call: TRBD1; v_call: TRBV2; clone_size: NA; cdr3_nt: TGTGCCAGCAGTGGAGGACAGGGTGGGACAGATACGCAGTATTTT; cdr3_aa: CASSGGQGGTDTQYF
j_call: TRBJ1-1; cdr3_length: 15; d_call: NA; v_call: TRBV5-5; clone_size: NA; cdr3_nt: TGTGCCAGCAGCTTGGTTCCCGGGGTGAACACTGAAGCTTTCTTT; cdr3_aa: CASSLVPGVNTEAFF
j_call: TRBJ2-7; cdr3_length: 14; d_call: TRBD2; v_call: TRBV7-2; clone_size: NA; cdr3_nt: TGTGCCAGCAGCTCAGCGGGAGGTTTTTACGAGCAGTACTTC; cdr3_aa: CASSSAGGFYEQYF
j_call: TRBJ2-2; cdr3_length: 14; d_call: TRBD2; v_call: TRBV5-1; clone_size: NA; cdr3_nt: TGCGCCAGCAGCTTGGGACTAGCGGCCGGGGAGCTGTTTTTT; cdr3_aa: CASSLGLAAGELFF
j_call: TRBJ2-7; cdr3_length: 14; d_call: TRBD2; v_call: TRBV5-1; clone_size: NA; cdr3_nt: TGCGCCAGCAGCCTCGAGTGGGAGGGTTACGAGCAGTACTTC; cdr3_aa: CASSLEWEGYEQYF
j_call: TRBJ2-4; cdr3_length: 18; d_call: TRBD2; v_call: TRBV7-2; clone_size: NA; cdr3_nt: TGTGCCAGCAGTTCACTAGCGGGAGGACCTCCAGCCAAAAACATTCAGTACTTC; cdr3_aa: CASSSLAGGPPAKNIQYF
j_call: TRBJ2-7; cdr3_length: 17; d_call: TRBD1; v_call: TRBV15; clone_size: NA; cdr3_nt: TGTGCCACCAGCAGAGTTTTGGGGTCGACAGGGGTCCACGAGCAGTACTTC; cdr3_aa: CATSRVLGSTGVHEQYF
j_call: TRBJ2-5; cdr3_length: 15; d_call: TRBD2; v_call: TRBV30; clone_size: NA; cdr3_nt: TGTGCCTGGAGTGTACAGTCTAGCGGGGGCGAGACCCAGTACTTC; cdr3_aa: CAWSVQSSGGETQYF
j_call: TRBJ1-6; cdr3_length: 14; d_call: NA; v_call: TRBV19; clone_size: NA; cdr3_nt: TGTGCCAGTAGAAAAACCGGGCTGGGTTCACCCCTCCACTTT; cdr3_aa: CASRKTGLGSPLHF
j_call: TRBJ2-2; cdr3_length: 16; d_call: NA; v_call: TRBV5-1; clone_size: once; cdr3_nt: TGCGCCAGCAGCTTGGCGCAAGAATGGGGCACCGGGGAGCTGTTTTTT; cdr3_aa: CASSLAQEWGTGELFF
j_call: TRBJ2-1; cdr3_length: 15; d_call: TRBD2; v_call: TRBV2; clone_size: NA; cdr3_nt: TGTGCCAGCAGTGGGCTAGCGGCCTCCTACAATGAGCAGTTCTTC; cdr3_aa: CASSGLAASYNEQFF
j_call: TRBJ1-1; cdr3_length: 16; d_call: NA; v_call: TRBV7-2; clone_size: NA; cdr3_nt: TGTGCCAGCAGCTTAGATAGGACCCCCCGCTCCGCTGAAGCTTTCTTT; cdr3_aa: CASSLDRTPRSAEAFF
j_call: TRBJ2-3; cdr3_length: 14; d_call: NA; v_call: TRBV28; clone_size: once; cdr3_nt: TGTGCCAGCAGTAGGGCAGGTAGCACAGATACGCAGTATTTT; cdr3_aa: CASSRAGSTDTQYF
j_call: TRBJ1-6; cdr3_length: 16; d_call: NA; v_call: TRBV27; clone_size: NA; cdr3_nt: TGTGCCAGCAGACCTTCAGGCAACTCCTATAATTCACCCCTCCACTTT; cdr3_aa: CASRPSGNSYNSPLHF
j_call: TRBJ1-5; cdr3_length: 14; d_call: TRBD1; v_call: TRBV5-5; clone_size: NA; cdr3_nt: TGTGCCAGCAGCTTGGGAGGGGGCCCTCAGCCCCAGCATTTT; cdr3_aa: CASSLGGGPQPQHF
j_call: TRBJ1-3; cdr3_length: 12; d_call: NA; v_call: TRBV6-5; clone_size: NA; cdr3_nt: TGTGCCAGCAGTGACCAGGCGGACACCATATATTTT; cdr3_aa: CASSDQADTIYF
j_call: TRBJ1-3; cdr3_length: 14; d_call: NA; v_call: TRBV5-1; clone_size: NA; cdr3_nt: TGCGCCAGCAGCCCGGTGGGGTCTGGAAACACCATATATTTT; cdr3_aa: CASSPVGSGNTIYF
j_call: TRBJ2-5; cdr3_length: 16; d_call: NA; v_call: TRBV10-3; clone_size: once; cdr3_nt: TGTGCCATCAGTGTAGGGAGACAGTCAAACCAAGAGACCCAGTACTTC; cdr3_aa: CAISVGRQSNQETQYF
j_call: TRBJ2-7; cdr3_length: 13; d_call: NA; v_call: TRBV5-1; clone_size: NA; cdr3_nt: TGCGCCAGCAGCTTGGTTGCTAGCTACGAGCAGTACTTC; cdr3_aa: CASSLVASYEQYF
j_call: TRBJ1-2; cdr3_length: 13; d_call: NA; v_call: TRBV10-3; clone_size: NA; cdr3_nt: TGTGCCTCCGGAGGAGGGGTTGGCTATGGCTACACCTTC; cdr3_aa: CASGGGVGYGYTF
j_call: TRBJ2-4; cdr3_length: 14; d_call: TRBD2; v_call: TRBV6-6; clone_size: NA; cdr3_nt: TGTGCCAGCCAATCGGGGGGGGCCAAAAACATTCAGTACTTC; cdr3_aa: CASQSGGAKNIQYF
j_call: TRBJ2-1; cdr3_length: 16; d_call: TRBD2; v_call: TRBV5-1; clone_size: NA; cdr3_nt: TGCGCCAGCAGCTTCCAACTAGCGGGGCTTATTGATGAGCAGTTCTTC; cdr3_aa: CASSFQLAGLIDEQFF
j_call: TRBJ2-7; cdr3_length: 15; d_call: TRBD2; v_call: TRBV7-2; clone_size: NA; cdr3_nt: TGTGCCAGCAGCTCCCTTGGGGGGGTGGTCTACGAGCAGTACTTC; cdr3_aa: CASSSLGGVVYEQYF
j_call: TRBJ2-1; cdr3_length: 11; d_call: NA; v_call: TRBV28; clone_size: NA; cdr3_nt: TGTGCCAGCAGCCCAGCGAATGAGCAGTTCTTC; cdr3_aa: CASSPANEQFF
j_call: TRBJ2-5; cdr3_length: 14; d_call: NA; v_call: TRBV27; clone_size: NA; cdr3_nt: TGTGCCAGCAGCTGGAGGGGTCTAGAAGAGACCCAGTACTTC; cdr3_aa: CASSWRGLEETQYF
j_call: TRBJ1-5; cdr3_length: 14; d_call: TRBD1; v_call: TRBV4-3; clone_size: NA; cdr3_nt: TGCGCCAGCAGCCGAGACAGGGACGATCAGCCCCAGCATTTT; cdr3_aa: CASSRDRDDQPQHF
j_call: TRBJ2-1; cdr3_length: 16; d_call: TRBD2; v_call: TRBV5-4; clone_size: NA; cdr3_nt: TGTGCCAGCAGTTCCATAGCGGGGGGGCCCTACAATGAGCAGTTCTTC; cdr3_aa: CASSSIAGGPYNEQFF
j_call: TRBJ2-7; cdr3_length: 15; d_call: TRBD1; v_call: TRBV13; clone_size: NA; cdr3_nt: TGTGCCAGCAGCTTAGATCGTGTCAGGGGGCGCGAGCAGTACTTC; cdr3_aa: CASSLDRVRGREQYF
j_call: TRBJ2-4; cdr3_length: 16; d_call: TRBD1; v_call: TRBV7-9; clone_size: NA; cdr3_nt: TGTGCCAGCAGCTTAGCGGGGACAGGGCCGCTGGACATTCAGTACTTC; cdr3_aa: CASSLAGTGPLDIQYF
j_call: TRBJ2-1; cdr3_length: 13; d_call: NA; v_call: TRBV9; clone_size: NA; cdr3_nt: TGTGCCAGCAGCCCAATGAGCCCAGGTGAGCAGTTCTTC; cdr3_aa: CASSPMSPGEQFF
j_call: TRBJ1-1; cdr3_length: 13; d_call: NA; v_call: TRBV30; clone_size: NA; cdr3_nt: TGTGCCTACCGGATTTTACTGAACACTGAAGCTTTCTTT; cdr3_aa: CAYRILLNTEAFF
j_call: TRBJ2-2; cdr3_length: 16; d_call: NA; v_call: TRBV7-9; clone_size: NA; cdr3_nt: TGTGCCAGCAGCTTAGATATTGGCTCGGGCACCGGGGAGCTGTTTTTT; cdr3_aa: CASSLDIGSGTGELFF
j_call: TRBJ2-1; cdr3_length: 15; d_call: TRBD2; v_call: TRBV11-2; clone_size: NA; cdr3_nt: TGTGCCAGCAGCTTAAGCGGGAGAAGCGACAATGAGCAGTTCTTC; cdr3_aa: CASSLSGRSDNEQFF
j_call: TRBJ1-2; cdr3_length: 16; d_call: NA; v_call: TRBV4-3; clone_size: NA; cdr3_nt: TGCGCCAGCAGCCAAGATTGGAGACAGGATAACTATGGCTACACCTTC; cdr3_aa: CASSQDWRQDNYGYTF
j_call: TRBJ1-2; cdr3_length: 12; d_call: TRBD1; v_call: TRBV19; clone_size: NA; cdr3_nt: TGTGCCAGTAGTACGGGACAGGTAGTAGGCACCTTC; cdr3_aa: CASSTGQVVGTF
j_call: TRBJ1-2; cdr3_length: 17; d_call: TRBD1; v_call: TRBV7-9; clone_size: NA; cdr3_nt: TGTGCCAGCAGCTCAACCGGGACAGGGCCAGCTAACTATGGCTACACCTTC; cdr3_aa: CASSSTGTGPANYGYTF
j_call: TRBJ2-2; cdr3_length: 13; d_call: NA; v_call: TRBV30; clone_size: NA; cdr3_nt: TGTGCCTGGAGTTGGGCGGGCACCGGGGAGCTGTTTTTT; cdr3_aa: CAWSWAGTGELFF
j_call: TRBJ2-2; cdr3_length: 16; d_call: TRBD1; v_call: TRBV7-8; clone_size: once; cdr3_nt: TGTGCCAGCAGCTTCACGACAGGGGCGAACACCGGGGAGCTGTTTTTT; cdr3_aa: CASSFTTGANTGELFF